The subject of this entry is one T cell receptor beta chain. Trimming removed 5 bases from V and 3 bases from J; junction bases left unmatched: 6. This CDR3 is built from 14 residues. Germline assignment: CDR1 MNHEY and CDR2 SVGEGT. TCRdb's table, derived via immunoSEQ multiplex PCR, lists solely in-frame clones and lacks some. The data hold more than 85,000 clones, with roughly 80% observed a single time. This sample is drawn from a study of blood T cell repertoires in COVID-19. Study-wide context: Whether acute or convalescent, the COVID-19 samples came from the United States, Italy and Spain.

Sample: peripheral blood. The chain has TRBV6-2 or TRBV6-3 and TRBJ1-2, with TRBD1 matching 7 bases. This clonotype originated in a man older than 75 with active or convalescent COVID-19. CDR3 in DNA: TGTGCCAGCAGTAACCCGGACAGGCACTATGGCTACACCTTC. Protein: CASSNPDRHYGYTF.